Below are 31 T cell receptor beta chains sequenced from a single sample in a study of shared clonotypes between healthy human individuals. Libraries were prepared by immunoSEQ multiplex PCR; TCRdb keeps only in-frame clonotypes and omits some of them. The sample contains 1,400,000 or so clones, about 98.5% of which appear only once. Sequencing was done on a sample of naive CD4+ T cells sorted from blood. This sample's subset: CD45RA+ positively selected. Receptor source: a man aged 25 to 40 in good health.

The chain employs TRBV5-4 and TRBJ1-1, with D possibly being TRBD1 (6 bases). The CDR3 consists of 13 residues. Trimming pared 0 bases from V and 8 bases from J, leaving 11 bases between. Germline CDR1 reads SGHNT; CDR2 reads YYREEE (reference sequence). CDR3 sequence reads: CASSLGGGTEAFF. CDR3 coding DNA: TGTGCCAGCAGCTTGGGGGGAGGGACAGAAGCTTTCTTT.

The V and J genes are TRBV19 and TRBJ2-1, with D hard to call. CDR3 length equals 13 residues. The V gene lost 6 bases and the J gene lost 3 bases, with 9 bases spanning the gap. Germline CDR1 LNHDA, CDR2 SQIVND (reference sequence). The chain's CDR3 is CASRGVSYNEQFF. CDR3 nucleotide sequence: TGTGCCAGTAGAGGCGTCAGCTACAATGAGCAGTTCTTC.

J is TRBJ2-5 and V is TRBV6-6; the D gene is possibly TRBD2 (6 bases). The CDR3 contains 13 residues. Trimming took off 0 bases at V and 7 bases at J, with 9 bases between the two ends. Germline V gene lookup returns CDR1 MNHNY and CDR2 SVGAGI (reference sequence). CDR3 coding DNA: TGTGCCAGCAGTTACTCGACTAGGGGGACCCAGTACTTC. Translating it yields CASSYSTRGTQYF.

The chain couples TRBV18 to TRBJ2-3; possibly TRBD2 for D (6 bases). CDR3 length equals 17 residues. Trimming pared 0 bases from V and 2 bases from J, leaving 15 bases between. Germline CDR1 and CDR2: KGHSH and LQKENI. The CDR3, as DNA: TGTGCCAGCTCACCACCGGGCGGGGCCTCCCTCACAGATACGCAGTATTTT. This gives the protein CASSPPGGASLTDTQYF.

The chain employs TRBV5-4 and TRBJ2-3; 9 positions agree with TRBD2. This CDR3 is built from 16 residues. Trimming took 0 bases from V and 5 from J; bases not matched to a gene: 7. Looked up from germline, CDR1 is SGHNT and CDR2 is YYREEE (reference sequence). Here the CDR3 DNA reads TGTGCCAGCAGCTTGGGGGCGGGAGGGCCGATAGATACGCAGTATTTT. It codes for CASSLGAGGPIDTQYF.

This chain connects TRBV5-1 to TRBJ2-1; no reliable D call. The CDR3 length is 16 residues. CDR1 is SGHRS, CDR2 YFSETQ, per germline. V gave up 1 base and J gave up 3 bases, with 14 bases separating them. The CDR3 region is CASSLLGFDLYNEQFF. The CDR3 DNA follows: TGCGCCAGCAGCTTGTTGGGTTTTGACCTCTACAATGAGCAGTTCTTC. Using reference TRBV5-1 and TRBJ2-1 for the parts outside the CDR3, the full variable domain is KAGVTQTPRYLIKTRGQQVTLSCSPISGHRSVSWYQQTPGQGLQFLFEYFSETQRNKGNFPGRFSGRQFSNSRSEMNVSTLELGDSALYLCASSLLGFDLYNEQFFGPGTRLTVL.

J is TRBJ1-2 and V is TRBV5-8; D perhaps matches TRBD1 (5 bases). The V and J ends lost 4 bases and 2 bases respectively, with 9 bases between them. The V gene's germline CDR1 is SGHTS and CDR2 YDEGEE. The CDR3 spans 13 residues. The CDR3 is CASSRGQNYGYTF. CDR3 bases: TGTGCCAGCAGCCGAGGACAAAACTATGGCTACACCTTC. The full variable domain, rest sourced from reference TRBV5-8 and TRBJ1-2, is EAGVTQSPTHLIKTRGQQATLRCSPISGHTSVYWYQQALGLGLQFLLWYDEGEERNRGNFPPRFSGRQFPNYSSELNVNALELEDSALYLCASSRGQNYGYTFGSGTRLTVV.

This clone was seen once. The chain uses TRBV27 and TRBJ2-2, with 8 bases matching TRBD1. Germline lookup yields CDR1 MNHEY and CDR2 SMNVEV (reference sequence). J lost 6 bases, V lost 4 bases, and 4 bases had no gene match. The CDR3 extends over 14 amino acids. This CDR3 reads CASSWGTGAGELFF. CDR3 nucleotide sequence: TGTGCCAGCAGTTGGGGGACAGGTGCCGGGGAGCTGTTTTTT.

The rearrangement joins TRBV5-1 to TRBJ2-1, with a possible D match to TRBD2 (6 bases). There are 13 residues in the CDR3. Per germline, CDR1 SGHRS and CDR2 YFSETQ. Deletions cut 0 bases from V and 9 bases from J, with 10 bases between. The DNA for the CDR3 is TGCGCCAGCAGCTTGGCGGTGGAGGGTGAGCAGTTCTTC. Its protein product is CASSLAVEGEQFF. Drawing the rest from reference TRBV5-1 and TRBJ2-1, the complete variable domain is KAGVTQTPRYLIKTRGQQVTLSCSPISGHRSVSWYQQTPGQGLQFLFEYFSETQRNKGNFPGRFSGRQFSNSRSEMNVSTLELGDSALYLCASSLAVEGEQFFGPGTRLTVL.

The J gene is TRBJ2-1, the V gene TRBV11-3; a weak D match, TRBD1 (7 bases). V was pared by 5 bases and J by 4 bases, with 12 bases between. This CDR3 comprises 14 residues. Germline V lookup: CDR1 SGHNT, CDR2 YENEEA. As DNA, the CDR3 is TGTGCCAGCAGCCGCGGGACAGAGTACAATGAGCAGTTCTTC. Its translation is CASSRGTEYNEQFF.

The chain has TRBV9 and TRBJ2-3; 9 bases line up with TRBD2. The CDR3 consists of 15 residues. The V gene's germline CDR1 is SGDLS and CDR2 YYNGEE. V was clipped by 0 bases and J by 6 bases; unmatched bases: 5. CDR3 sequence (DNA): TGTGCCAGCAGCGTAGTAAGCGGGAGGTTGGATACGCAGTATTTT. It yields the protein CASSVVSGRLDTQYF. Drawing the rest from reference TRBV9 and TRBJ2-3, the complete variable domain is DSGVTQTPKHLITATGQRVTLRCSPRSGDLSVYWYQQSLDQGLQFLIQYYNGEERAKGNILERFSAQQFPDLHSELNLSSLELGDSALYFCASSVVSGRLDTQYFGPGTRLTVL.

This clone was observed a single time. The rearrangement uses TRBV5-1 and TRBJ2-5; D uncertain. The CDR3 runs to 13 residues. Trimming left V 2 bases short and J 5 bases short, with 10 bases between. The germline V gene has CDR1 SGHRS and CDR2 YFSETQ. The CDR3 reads CASSFNTGETQYF. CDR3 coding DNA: TGCGCCAGCAGCTTCAACACCGGGGAGACCCAGTACTTC.

The CDR3 region has the DNA TGTGCCAGCAGTGAGCGGCAGGGGGCCGGGGCCAACGTCCTGACTTTC. It encodes CASSERQGAGANVLTF. The chain couples TRBV6-1 to TRBJ2-6, with TRBD1 identical over 8 bases. This CDR3 has 16 amino acids. Trimming cost V 3 bases and J 4 bases; bases outside gene matches: 5. Germline V gives CDR1 MNHNS, CDR2 SASEGT.

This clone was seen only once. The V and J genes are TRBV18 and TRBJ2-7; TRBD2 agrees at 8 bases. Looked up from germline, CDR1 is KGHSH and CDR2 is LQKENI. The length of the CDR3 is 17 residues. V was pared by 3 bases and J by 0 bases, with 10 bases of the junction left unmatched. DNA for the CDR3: TGTGCCAGCTCACCTTACGCGGCGGGGGGCTCCTCCTACGAGCAGTACTTC. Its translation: CASSPYAAGGSSYEQYF.

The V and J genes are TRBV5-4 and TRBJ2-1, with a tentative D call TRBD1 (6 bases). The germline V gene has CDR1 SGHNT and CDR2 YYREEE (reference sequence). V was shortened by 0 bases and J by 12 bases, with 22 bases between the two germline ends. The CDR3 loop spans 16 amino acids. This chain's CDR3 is CASSLGTGTYTMRQFF. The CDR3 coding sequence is TGTGCCAGCAGCTTGGGAACCGGGACATATACAATGCGGCAGTTCTTC.

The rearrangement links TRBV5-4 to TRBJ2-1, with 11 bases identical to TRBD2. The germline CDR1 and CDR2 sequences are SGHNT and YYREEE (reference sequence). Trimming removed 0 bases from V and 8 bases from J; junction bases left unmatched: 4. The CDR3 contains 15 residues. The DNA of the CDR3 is TGTGCCAGCAGCTTGGAGGCTAGCGGGAGGCATGAGCAGTTCTTC. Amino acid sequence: CASSLEASGRHEQFF.

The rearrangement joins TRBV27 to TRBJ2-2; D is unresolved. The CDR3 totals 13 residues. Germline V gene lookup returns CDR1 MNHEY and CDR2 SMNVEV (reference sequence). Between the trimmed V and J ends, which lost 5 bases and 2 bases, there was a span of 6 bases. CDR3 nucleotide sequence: TGTGCCAGCAGTGGGAAAAACACCGGGGAGCTGTTTTTT. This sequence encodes CASSGKNTGELFF.

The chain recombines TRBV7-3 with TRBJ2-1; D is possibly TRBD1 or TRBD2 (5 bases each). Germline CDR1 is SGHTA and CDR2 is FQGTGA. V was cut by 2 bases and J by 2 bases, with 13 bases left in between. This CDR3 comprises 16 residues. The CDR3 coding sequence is TGTGCCAGCAGCTTACAGGGAGCTGGGACCTACAATGAGCAGTTCTTC. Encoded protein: CASSLQGAGTYNEQFF.

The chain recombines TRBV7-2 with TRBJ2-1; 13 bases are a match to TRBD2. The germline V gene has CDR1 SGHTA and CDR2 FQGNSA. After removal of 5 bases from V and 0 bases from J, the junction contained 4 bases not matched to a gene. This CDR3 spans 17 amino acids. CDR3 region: CASSIRTSGSSYNEQFF. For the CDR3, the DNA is TGTGCCAGCAGCATCCGGACTAGCGGGAGCTCCTACAATGAGCAGTTCTTC.

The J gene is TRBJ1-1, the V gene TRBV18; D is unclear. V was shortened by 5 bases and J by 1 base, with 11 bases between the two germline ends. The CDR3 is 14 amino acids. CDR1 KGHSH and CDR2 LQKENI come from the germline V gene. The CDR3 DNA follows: TGTGCCAGCTCATCGACGACGCGGAACACTGAAGCTTTCTTT. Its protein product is CASSSTTRNTEAFF.

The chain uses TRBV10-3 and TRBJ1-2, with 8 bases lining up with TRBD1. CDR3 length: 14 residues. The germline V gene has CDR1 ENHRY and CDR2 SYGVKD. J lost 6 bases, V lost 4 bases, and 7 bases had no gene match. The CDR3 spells CAISGDRPENGYTF. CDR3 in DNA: TGTGCCATCAGTGGGGACAGGCCTGAAAATGGCTACACCTTC.

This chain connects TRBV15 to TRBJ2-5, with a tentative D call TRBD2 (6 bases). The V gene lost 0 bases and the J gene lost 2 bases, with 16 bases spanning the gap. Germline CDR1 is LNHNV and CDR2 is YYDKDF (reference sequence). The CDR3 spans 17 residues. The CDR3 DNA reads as TGTGCCACCAGCAGAGATCTGGAGCGACTAGGACAAGAGACCCAGTACTTC. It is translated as CATSRDLERLGQETQYF.

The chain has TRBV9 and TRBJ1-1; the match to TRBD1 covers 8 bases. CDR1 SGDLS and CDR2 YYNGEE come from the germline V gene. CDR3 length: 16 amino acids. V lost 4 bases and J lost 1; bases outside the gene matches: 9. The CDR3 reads CASSPGQGLGNTEAFF. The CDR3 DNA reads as TGTGCCAGCAGCCCAGGACAGGGTTTGGGGAACACTGAAGCTTTCTTT.

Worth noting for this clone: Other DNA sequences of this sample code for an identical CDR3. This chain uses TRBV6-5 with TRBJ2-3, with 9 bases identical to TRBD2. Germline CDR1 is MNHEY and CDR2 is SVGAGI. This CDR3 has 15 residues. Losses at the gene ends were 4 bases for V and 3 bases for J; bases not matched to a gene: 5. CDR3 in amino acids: CASSLAGVGTDTQYF. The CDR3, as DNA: TGTGCCAGCAGTTTAGCGGGAGTCGGGACAGATACGCAGTATTTT.

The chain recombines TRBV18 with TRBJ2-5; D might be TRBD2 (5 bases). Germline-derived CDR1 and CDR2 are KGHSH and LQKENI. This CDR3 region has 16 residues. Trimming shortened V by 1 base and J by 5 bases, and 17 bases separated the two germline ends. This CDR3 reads CASSPLAPGGRETQYF. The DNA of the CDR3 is TGTGCCAGCTCACCACTAGCGCCCGGTGGTAGGGAGACCCAGTACTTC.

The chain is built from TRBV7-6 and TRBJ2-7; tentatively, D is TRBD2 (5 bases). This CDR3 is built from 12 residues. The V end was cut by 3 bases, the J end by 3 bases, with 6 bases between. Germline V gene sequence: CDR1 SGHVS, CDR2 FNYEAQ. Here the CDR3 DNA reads TGTGCCAGCAGCTTCGGGGACTACGAGCAGTACTTC. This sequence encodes CASSFGDYEQYF.

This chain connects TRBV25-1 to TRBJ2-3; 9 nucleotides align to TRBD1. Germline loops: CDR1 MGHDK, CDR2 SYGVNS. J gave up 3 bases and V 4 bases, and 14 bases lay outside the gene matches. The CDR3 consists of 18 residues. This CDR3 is CASSGKTRTGVGTDTQYF. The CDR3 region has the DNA TGTGCCAGCAGTGGGAAAACTAGGACAGGGGTCGGGACAGATACGCAGTATTTT.

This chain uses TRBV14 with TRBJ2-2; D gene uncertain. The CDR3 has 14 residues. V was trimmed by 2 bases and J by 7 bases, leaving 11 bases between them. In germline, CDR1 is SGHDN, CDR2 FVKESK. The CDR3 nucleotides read TGTGCCAGCAGCCAACTCCGTTTTGGCGGGGAGCTGTTTTTT. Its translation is CASSQLRFGGELFF.

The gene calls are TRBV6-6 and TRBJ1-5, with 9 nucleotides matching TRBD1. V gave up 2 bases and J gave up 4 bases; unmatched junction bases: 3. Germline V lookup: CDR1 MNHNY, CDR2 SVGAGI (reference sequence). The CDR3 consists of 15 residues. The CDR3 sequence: CASSYTGGSNQPQHF. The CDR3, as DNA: TGTGCCAGCAGTTACACAGGGGGCAGTAATCAGCCCCAGCATTTT.

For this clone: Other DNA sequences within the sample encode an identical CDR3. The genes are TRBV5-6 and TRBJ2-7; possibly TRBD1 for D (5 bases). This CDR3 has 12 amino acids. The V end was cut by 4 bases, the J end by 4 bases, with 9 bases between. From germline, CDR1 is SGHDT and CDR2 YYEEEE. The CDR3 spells CASSLNRYEQYF. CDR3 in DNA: TGTGCCAGCAGCCTAAACAGGTACGAGCAGTACTTC.

Here the CDR3 DNA reads TGTGCCAGCAGTTTTGTTCGAGGGTCCTACCCGAACAATGAGCAGTTCTTC. Translation gives CASSFVRGSYPNNEQFF. The chain carries TRBV28 and TRBJ2-1; the D gene is possibly TRBD2 (5 bases). This CDR3 contains 17 residues. The germline V gene encodes CDR1 MDHEN and CDR2 SYDVKM. V was clipped by 3 bases and J by 5 bases, with 20 bases between them.